The clone carrying this T cell receptor beta chain was detected ten times or more. TCRdb passed the 5' RACE reads through MiXCR, listing each CDR3 protein once. The sample contains a few hundred thousand distinct CDR3 sequences, roughly 15% of which appear only once. The data belong to a study of identical twins. These records were also assigned to another study, of yellow fever vaccine responses in identical twins.

Sequencing used CD4+ T cells sorted from blood. This TCR was recovered from a woman aged 18-29 years in good health.

CDR3 bases: TGTGCCATCAGTGGGGGCCCTAGGGGGGAGACCCAGTACTTC. Translated: CAISGGPRGETQYF. This sequence joins TRBV10-3 and TRBJ2-5; perhaps TRBD1 as D (6 bases). Deletions cut 4 bases from V and 5 bases from J, with 14 bases between. The length of the CDR3 is 14 residues. The germline gives CDR1 ENHRY, CDR2 SYGVKD.